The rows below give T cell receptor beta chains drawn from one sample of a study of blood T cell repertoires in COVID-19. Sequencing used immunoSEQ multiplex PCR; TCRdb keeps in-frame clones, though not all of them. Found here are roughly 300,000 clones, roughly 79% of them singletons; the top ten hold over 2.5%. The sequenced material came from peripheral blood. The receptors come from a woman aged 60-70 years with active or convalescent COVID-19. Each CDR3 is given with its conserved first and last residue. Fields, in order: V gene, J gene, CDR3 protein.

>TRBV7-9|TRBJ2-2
CASSLMVSNTGELFF
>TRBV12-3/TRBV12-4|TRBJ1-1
CASSLDRATEAFF
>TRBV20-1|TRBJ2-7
CSASESSGFYEQYF
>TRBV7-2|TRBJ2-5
CASRLGRYQETQYF
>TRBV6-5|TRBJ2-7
CASSYSARLTYEQYF
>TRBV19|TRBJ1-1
CASKGQLNTEAFF
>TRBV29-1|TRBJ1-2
CSVNRASGGYTF
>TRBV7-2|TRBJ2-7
CASSPRQIAGGGGQYF
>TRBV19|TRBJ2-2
CASSIRVGGTLTGELFF
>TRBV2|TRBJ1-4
CASSDGRANEKLFF
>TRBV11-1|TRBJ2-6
CASSHTGGSGANVLTF
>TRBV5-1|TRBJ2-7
CASSLGGALYEQYF
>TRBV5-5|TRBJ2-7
CASRATGEQYF
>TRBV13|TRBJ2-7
CASSWGTSGRRSYEQYF
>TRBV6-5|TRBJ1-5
CASRDRGAFAQHF
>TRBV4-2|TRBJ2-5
CASSQADTPAETQYF
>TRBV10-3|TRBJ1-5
CAISEGSVVDQPQHF
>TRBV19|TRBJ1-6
CASSGQGVNSPLHF
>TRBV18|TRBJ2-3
CASSPGLAGVSTDTQYF
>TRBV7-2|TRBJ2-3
CASSAGGYDTQYF
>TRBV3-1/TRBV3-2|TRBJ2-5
CASSRGTSGAETQYF
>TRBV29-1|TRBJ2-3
CSVAEGGTDTQYF
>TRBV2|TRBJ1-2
CASRGDRGLYGYTF
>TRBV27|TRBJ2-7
CASTPSGSKEQYF
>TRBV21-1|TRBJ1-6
CASIPGEGQGVSPLHF
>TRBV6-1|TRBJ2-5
CASSVQTSGGPESQYF
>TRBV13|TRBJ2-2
CASSTLAGGPTGELFF
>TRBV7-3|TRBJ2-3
CASSLGPGGRTDTQYF
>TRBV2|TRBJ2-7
CASNQRPYEQYF
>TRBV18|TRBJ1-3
CASSPLGTVGDSGNTIYF
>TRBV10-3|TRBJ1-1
CDQGDRVNTEAFF
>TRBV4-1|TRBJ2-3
CASSLLVTDTQYF
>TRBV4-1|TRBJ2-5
CASSQRSDGRETQYF
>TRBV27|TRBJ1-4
CASSPPPGMNEKLFF